These T cell receptor beta chains were read from a single sample in a study of regulatory T cells in long-lasting Graves disease. TCRdb ran MiXCR on the multiplex PCR reads and lists one entry per CDR3 protein. The sample contains around 510,000 distinct CDR3 sequences, less than 25% of which appear only once. Material: peripheral blood mononuclear cells (PBMCs), obtained when the disease was refractory, from a patient treated with antithyroid drugs. These receptors were obtained from a female donor with Graves disease. Both conserved end residues are part of each CDR3. The order of the fields is V gene, J gene, CDR3 protein.

TRBV10-2	TRBJ2-7	CASSDWAGGPYEQYF
TRBV12-3/TRBV12-4	TRBJ2-7	CASSSGQYYEQYF
TRBV6-2/TRBV6-3	TRBJ2-7	CASTINSGVEQYF
TRBV2	TRBJ1-3	CASSLPGLPLNSGNTIYF
TRBV9	TRBJ2-7	CASSPRTGGQAYEQYF
TRBV12-3/TRBV12-4	TRBJ1-5	CASRHRGGNQPQHF
TRBV6-2/TRBV6-3	TRBJ2-7	CASKRTSVAYEQYF
TRBV2	TRBJ1-6	CASIVDRGDSPLHF
TRBV7-9	TRBJ2-7	CASSLVPGYAYEQYF
TRBV7-6	TRBJ1-1	CASSLKFRTEAFF
TRBV28	TRBJ2-7	CASSRDIISYEQYF
TRBV27	TRBJ2-7	CASSPSSGTGVEQYF
TRBV10-3	TRBJ2-7	CAISEGQAYEQYF
TRBV30	TRBJ2-2	CAWRAGGTGELFF
TRBV6-1	TRBJ1-1	CASSRGGRNTEAFF
TRBV18	TRBJ1-1	CASSNMNTEAFF
TRBV28	TRBJ2-1	CASNPVSYNEQFF
TRBV29-1	TRBJ2-3	CSVARRQGVADTQYF
TRBV15	TRBJ2-1	CATSRDRATREQFF
TRBV4-1	TRBJ1-6	CASSQRNSQGRDSPLHF